The clone carrying this T cell receptor beta chain was detected many times. Antigen: not known. One end of the junction is discordant with germline, which a read error may explain. Other DNA sequences from this sample encode an identical CDR3 as well. Per the study methods: For papillary thyroid cancer, a distant-metastasis classifier was constructed from CDR3 differences observed across clinicopathological groups. TCRdb re-called the PCR reads through MiXCR. For this entry, the V and J calls and clone size follow TCRdb and not the study's own pipeline. The sample comprises roughly 40,000 clones, over 15% of which are singletons, and around 13% rests with the top ten. This entry belongs to a study of metastatic and nonmetastatic thyroid tumors. Turning to the study itself: Repertoires from malignant and benign thyroid patients were compared across blood and tumor or nodule tissue. The study's findings and limits: Versus benign nodules, malignant thyroid tumors reportedly had significantly higher TCR beta diversity, in blood and tumor.

No treatment had been given to any patient before thyroid surgery. The germline V gene encodes CDR1 SGHVS and CDR2 FNYEAQ. The CDR3 runs 14 residues. The clonotype originates from a female donor with papillary thyroid cancer or a benign thyroid nodule (not recorded which). Some clones in this sample may be carry-over from other donors' samples. The sequencing input was tumor tissue. The chain carries TRBV7-6 and TRBJ2-5; D might be TRBD2 (6 bases). The CDR3 protein is CASSLGGGQETQYF. The CDR3 DNA reads TGTGCTAGCAGCTTGGGTGGGGGGCAAGAGACCCAGTACTTC.